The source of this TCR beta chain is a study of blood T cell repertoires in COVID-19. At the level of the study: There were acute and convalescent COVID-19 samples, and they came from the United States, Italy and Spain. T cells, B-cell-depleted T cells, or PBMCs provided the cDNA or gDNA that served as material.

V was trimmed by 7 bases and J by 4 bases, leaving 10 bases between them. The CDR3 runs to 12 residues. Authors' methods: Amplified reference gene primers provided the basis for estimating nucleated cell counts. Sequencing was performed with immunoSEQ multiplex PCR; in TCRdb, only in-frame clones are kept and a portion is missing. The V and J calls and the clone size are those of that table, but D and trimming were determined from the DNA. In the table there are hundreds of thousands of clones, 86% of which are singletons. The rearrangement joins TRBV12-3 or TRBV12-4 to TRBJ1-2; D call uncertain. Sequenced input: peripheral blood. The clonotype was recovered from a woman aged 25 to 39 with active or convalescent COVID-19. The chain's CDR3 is CASTTHLYGYTF. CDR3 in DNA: TGTGCCAGCACCACACACCTCTATGGCTACACCTTC.